This T cell receptor beta chain was sequenced for a study of shared clonotypes between healthy human individuals. From germline, CDR1 is SNHLY and CDR2 FYNNEI. Trimming removed 0 bases from V and 8 bases from J, with 11 bases in between. The CDR3 covers 14 residues. This table comes from immunoSEQ multiplex PCR, and its TCRdb copy is limited to in-frame clones, with some not included. The sample records some 2,000,000 clones, about 95% being singletons. The TCR was taken from a man aged 18 to 30 in good health. The V and J genes are TRBV2 and TRBJ2-1; D remains ambiguous. The specimen was naive CD4+ T cells sorted from blood. Sample subset: CD45RA+ positively selected. CDR3 DNA: TGTGCCAGCAGTGAAGCTGTCCAGCGACATGAGCAGTTCTTC. Protein: CASSEAVQRHEQFF.